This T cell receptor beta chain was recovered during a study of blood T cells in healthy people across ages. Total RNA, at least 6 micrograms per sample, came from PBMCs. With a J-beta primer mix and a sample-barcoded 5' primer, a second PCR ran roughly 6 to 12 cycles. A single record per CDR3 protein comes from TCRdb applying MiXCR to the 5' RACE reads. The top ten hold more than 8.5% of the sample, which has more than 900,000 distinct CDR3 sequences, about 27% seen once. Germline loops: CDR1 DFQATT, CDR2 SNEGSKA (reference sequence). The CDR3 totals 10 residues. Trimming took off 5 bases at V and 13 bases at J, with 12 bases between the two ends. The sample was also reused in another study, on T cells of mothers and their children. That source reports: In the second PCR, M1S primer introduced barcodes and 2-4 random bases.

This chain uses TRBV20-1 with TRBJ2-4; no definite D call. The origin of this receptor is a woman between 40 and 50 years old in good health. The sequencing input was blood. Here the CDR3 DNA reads TGCAGTGCTGGTCCCCACGGGCAGTACTTC. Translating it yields CSAGPHGQYF.